Below, one T cell receptor beta chain is given with its context. The antigen remains unidentified. V dropped 4 bases and J dropped 9; count of bases not matched to a gene: 12. The germline gives CDR1 SGHRS, CDR2 YFSETQ. The CDR3 runs 16 residues. The sample originates from a study of shared clonotypes between healthy human individuals. For the study at large: The study used three CD4 naive, three CD4 memory, two CD8 naive and one CD8 memory plate per donor. Study-wide results and limits: Among the subsets, naive ones generally showed larger estimated richness than memory ones.

Only in-frame clones appear in the TCRdb table, and some are missing; sequencing was by immunoSEQ multiplex PCR. This table has 1.6 million or so clones, 95% to 97% appearing once. The sequenced material came from naive CD4+ T cells sorted from blood. The subset was: CD45RA+ positively selected. The chain employs TRBV5-1 and TRBJ2-2; 10 nucleotides match TRBD1. The sequence was obtained from a man younger than 40 in good health. The CDR3 DNA is TGCGCCAGCAGCCTACTGGGGACAGGGGAGAGCCGGGAGCTGTTTTTT. This sequence encodes CASSLLGTGESRELFF.